One sample yielded the 21 T cell receptor beta chains listed below, sequenced in a study of neurological immune-mediated disorders. One entry per CDR3 protein, called by TCRdb with MiXCR from the 5' RACE reads. Of over 35,000 distinct CDR3 sequences listed, 2.5% are singletons. The sequenced material came from PBMCs. These receptors were collected from a man aged 25 to 40 with multiple sclerosis.

This clonotype was observed at least ten times. This chain connects TRBV12-3 or TRBV12-4 to TRBJ1-1; D is possibly TRBD1 (5 bases). V lost 6 bases to trimming and J lost 3 bases, with 23 bases between them. This CDR3 contains 17 residues. CDR3 in DNA: TGTGCCAGCAGAACCCACGATGGGGACCGCGAAGACACTGAAGCTTTCTTT. Its translation is CASRTHDGDREDTEAFF.

This clonotype was seen repeatedly, ten times or more. V usage is TRBV7-8 and J usage is TRBJ2-1; D is undetermined. Germline V CDR1 and CDR2: SGHVS, FQNEAQ. This CDR3 is 14 amino acids long. V lost 5 bases and J lost 2, with 10 bases in between. CDR3 sequence: CASSHRSPYNEQFF. The CDR3 DNA sequence: TGTGCCAGCAGCCATAGGAGCCCCTACAATGAGCAGTTCTTC.

This clonotype was detected a few times. A read error is possible here, since a much larger clone lies one base away. The CDR3 end shows no conserved phenylalanine or tryptophan, and so a read error is likely. The CDR3 sequence is CASSLTSGLNNEQFC. The CDR3 DNA reads as TGCGCCAGCAGCTTGACGAGCGGCTTAAACAATGAGCAGTTCTGC. This chain links TRBV5-1 with TRBJ2-1; tentative D call: TRBD2 (5 bases). CDR1 and CDR2 (germline): SGHRS, YFSETQ. This CDR3 spans 15 amino acids. Trimming shortened V by 1 base and J by 5 bases, and 13 bases separated the two germline ends.

This clonotype was found many times. This rearrangement joins TRBV7-9 to TRBJ1-1; tentatively, D is TRBD1 (5 bases). With 5 bases removed from V and 1 base from J, the gap between germline ends came to 14 bases. This CDR3 spans 15 amino acids. In germline, CDR1 is SEHNR, CDR2 FQNEAQ (reference sequence). CDR3 DNA sequence: TGTGCCAGCAGCCGAGGCTCAACAGGGAACACTGAAGCTTTCTTT. Protein: CASSRGSTGNTEAFF.

By share of the sample, this clonotype is medium-sized. The chain is built from TRBV28 and TRBJ2-3; 8 nucleotides match TRBD2. Germline V lookup: CDR1 MDHEN, CDR2 SYDVKM. Germline trimming cut 5 bases from V and 2 bases from J; bases unmatched to any gene: 12. The CDR3 runs 17 residues. The CDR3 DNA reads TGTGCCAGCAGTCCTTACACTAGCGGAAGAGTCACAGATACGCAGTATTTT. Residues: CASSPYTSGRVTDTQYF. The full variable domain, its missing parts supplied by reference TRBV28 and TRBJ2-3, is DVKVTQSSRYLVKRTGEKVFLECVQDMDHENMFWYRQDPGLGLRLIYFSYDVKMKEKGDIPEGYSVSREKKERFSLILESASTNQTSMYLCASSPYTSGRVTDTQYFGPGTRLTVL.

Many counts were recorded for this clonotype. The genes are TRBV12-3 or TRBV12-4 and TRBJ1-2; no firm D call. V was clipped by 4 bases and J by 5 bases, with 11 bases between them. The CDR3 consists of 13 residues. The CDR3, as DNA: TGTGCCAGCAGTTCTGCGGGTTCATATGGCTACACCTTC. This sequence encodes CASSSAGSYGYTF.

This clonotype was found many times. The rearrangement links TRBV6-6 to TRBJ2-1; the D gene could be TRBD1 or TRBD2 (5 bases each). The V and J ends lost 7 bases and 6 bases respectively, with 16 bases between them. CDR3 length: 14 residues. Per germline, CDR1 MNHNY and CDR2 SVGAGI (reference sequence). The CDR3 is CASTPRGAPNEQFF. The CDR3 DNA reads as TGTGCCAGCACCCCCAGAGGGGCCCCCAATGAGCAGTTCTTC.

The sample holds many counts of this clonotype. The J gene is TRBJ1-3, the V gene TRBV9; D possibly corresponds to TRBD1 (5 bases). The CDR3 consists of 14 residues. Trimming took 4 bases from V and 8 from J, leaving 16 bases between them. CDR1 SGDLS and CDR2 YYNGEE come from the germline V gene. The CDR3 DNA is TGTGCCAGCAGCCCCTCCCCAGGGCGGGACACCATATATTTT. This encodes CASSPSPGRDTIYF.

This clonotype came up many times. The chain recombines TRBV11-2 with TRBJ2-7; 15 positions match TRBD2. The length of the CDR3 is 16 residues. Germline V CDR1 and CDR2: SGHAT, FQNNGV. V lost 5 bases to trimming and J lost 2 bases; unmatched junction nucleotides: 4. The CDR3 bases are TGTGCCAGCAGCCCGTGGACTAGCGGGAGGGCCTACGAGCAGTACTTC. It encodes CASSPWTSGRAYEQYF.

This clonotype was seen at least ten times. The chain uses TRBV20-1 and TRBJ1-5; the match to TRBD1 covers 8 bases. V trimming: 4 bases; J trimming: 8 bases; junction bases outside the gene matches: 7. This CDR3 has 13 amino acids. Germline assignment: CDR1 DFQATT and CDR2 SNEGSKA (reference sequence). CDR3 residues: CSATRYRGEPQHF. The DNA of the CDR3 is TGCAGTGCTACCAGATACAGGGGGGAGCCCCAGCATTTT.

This clonotype occurred many times. As DNA, the CDR3 is TGTGCCAGCAGCTTAGCGCGGGCTAGCGGGGTGGAGCTGTTTTTT. Protein sequence: CASSLARASGVELFF. The V and J genes are TRBV7-8 and TRBJ2-2, with 9 bases aligning to TRBD2. CDR3 length: 15 amino acids. V lost 0 bases and J lost 10; bases outside the gene matches: 6. The germline CDR1 and CDR2 sequences are SGHVS and FQNEAQ.

This clonotype has just a few counts. This sequence may be a read error, since a much larger clone differs from it by one base. The chain employs TRBV18 and TRBJ2-7; D gene ambiguous. Between the trimmed V and J ends, which lost 2 bases and 0 bases, there was a span of 5 bases. Germline V gene lookup returns CDR1 KGHSH and CDR2 LQKENI. The CDR3 has 13 amino acids. The CDR3 sequence: CASSPKVSYEQYF. The DNA of the CDR3 is TGTGCCAGCTCACCAAAGGTCTCCTACGAGCAGTACTTC.

This clonotype was counted many times. This chain connects TRBV27 to TRBJ2-7, with D possibly being TRBD1 or TRBD2 (5 bases each). This CDR3 is 12 amino acids long. From germline, CDR1 is MNHEY and CDR2 SMNVEV (reference sequence). V lost 2 bases and J 11 bases, leaving 13 bases between the germline ends. CDR3 coding DNA: TGTGCCAGCAGTTTACCGCTGGGACGCGAGTACTTC. Amino acids: CASSLPLGREYF.

In this sample, this clonotype turned up many times. This chain links TRBV20-1 with TRBJ1-2, with a weak D call TRBD1 (5 bases). The germline CDR1 and CDR2 sequences are DFQATT and SNEGSKA (reference sequence). The V end lost 4 bases, the J end lost 0 bases, and 12 bases lay between the germline ends. The CDR3 extends over 14 amino acids. The CDR3 DNA follows: TGCAGTGCTATTCAGGGATCGGCTAACTATGGCTACACCTTC. This codes for CSAIQGSANYGYTF.

This clonotype has a count of ten or more. V and J are TRBV29-1 and TRBJ2-4; no definite D call. The CDR3 consists of 13 residues. Germline loops: CDR1 SQVTM, CDR2 ANQGSEA. V was clipped by 6 bases and J by 0 bases, with 9 bases between them. As DNA, the CDR3 is TGCAGCGTGAGAGATCTAGCCAAAAACATTCAGTACTTC. Protein product: CSVRDLAKNIQYF. Filled out from reference TRBV29-1 and TRBJ2-4, the complete variable domain reads SAVISQKPSRDICQRGTSLTIQCQVDSQVTMMFWYRQQPGQSLTLIATANQGSEATYESGFVIDKFPISRPNLTFSTLTVSNMSPEDSSIYLCSVRDLAKNIQYFGAGTRLSVL.

This clonotype showed up many times. This chain connects TRBV6-5 to TRBJ2-5; 11 positions agree with TRBD1. CDR3 length: 16 residues. The ends lost 5 bases at V and 5 bases at J; junction bases unmatched: 10. Germline V gene data show CDR1 as MNHEY and CDR2 as SVGAGI. DNA of the CDR3: TGTGCCAGCAGTAGGAGAGGGACAGGGGGTGACGAGACCCAGTACTTC. This codes for CASSRRGTGGDETQYF.

This clonotype came up many times. V gene TRBV12-3 or TRBV12-4 combines with J gene TRBJ1-2; D is undetermined. The CDR3 runs 14 residues. V lost 5 bases and J lost 4, with 14 bases in between. The CDR3: CASSEEVRSYGYTF. In nucleotides, the CDR3 is TGTGCCAGCAGTGAGGAAGTCAGGAGCTATGGCTACACCTTC.

The table lists this clonotype with many counts. CDR3 residues: CASSPGANVLTF. DNA for the CDR3: TGTGCCAGCAGTCCTGGGGCCAACGTCCTGACTTTC. The chain couples TRBV27 to TRBJ2-6; no clear D gene. The CDR3 covers 12 residues. V was shortened by 5 bases and J by 2 bases, with 1 base between the two germline ends. Germline CDR1 is MNHEY and CDR2 is SMNVEV (reference sequence).

This clonotype showed up just a few times. One end of the junction fails to match germline, which may point to a read error. The CDR3 sequence is CANSSPSSNQPQHF. The CDR3 DNA follows: TGTGCCAACAGTTCCCCGTCGAGCAATCAGCCCCAGCATTTT. The J gene is TRBJ1-5, the V gene TRBV27; D gene ambiguous. Germline V gene sequence: CDR1 MNHEY, CDR2 SMNVEV (reference sequence). The CDR3 contains 14 residues.

This clonotype showed up just a few times. The chain has TRBV10-3 and TRBJ2-1; 8 nucleotides align to TRBD2. Trimming cost V 10 bases and J 8 bases; bases outside gene matches: 10. This CDR3 spans 13 amino acids. The germline V gene encodes CDR1 ENHRY and CDR2 SYGVKD. The CDR3: CATSRREGDEQFF. The CDR3 nucleotides are TGTGCCACAAGCCGTCGGGAGGGAGATGAGCAGTTCTTC.

This clonotype has a count of ten or more. The V and J genes are TRBV20-1 and TRBJ1-6, with D possibly matching TRBD1 (6 bases). Germline CDR1 and CDR2: DFQATT and SNEGSKA (reference sequence). CDR3 length: 14 amino acids. Trimming pared 3 bases from V and 8 bases from J, leaving 14 bases between. Written as DNA, the CDR3 is TGCAGTGCTAGTCACATTACAGGGTATTCACCCCTCCACTTT. Its protein product is CSASHITGYSPLHF.